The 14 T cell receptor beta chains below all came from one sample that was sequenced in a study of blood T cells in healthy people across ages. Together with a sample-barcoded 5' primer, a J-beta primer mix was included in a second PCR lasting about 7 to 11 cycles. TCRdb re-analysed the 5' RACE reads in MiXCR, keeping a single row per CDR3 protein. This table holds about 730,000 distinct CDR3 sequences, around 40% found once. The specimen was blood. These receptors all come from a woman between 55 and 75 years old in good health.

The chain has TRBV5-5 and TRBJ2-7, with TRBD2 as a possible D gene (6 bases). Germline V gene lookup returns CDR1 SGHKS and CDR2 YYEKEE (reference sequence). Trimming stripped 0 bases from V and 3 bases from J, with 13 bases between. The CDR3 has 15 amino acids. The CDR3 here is CASSLGVVGGYEQYF. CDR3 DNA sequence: TGTGCCAGCAGCTTGGGTGTTGTGGGAGGCTACGAGCAGTACTTC.

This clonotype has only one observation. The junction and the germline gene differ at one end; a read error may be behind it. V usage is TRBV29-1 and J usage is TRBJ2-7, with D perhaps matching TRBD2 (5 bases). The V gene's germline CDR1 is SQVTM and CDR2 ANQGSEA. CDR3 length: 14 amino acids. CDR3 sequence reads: CSVGTVSGPNERYF. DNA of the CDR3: TGCAGCGTTGGGACTGTATCGGGCCCTAACGAGCGGTACTTC.

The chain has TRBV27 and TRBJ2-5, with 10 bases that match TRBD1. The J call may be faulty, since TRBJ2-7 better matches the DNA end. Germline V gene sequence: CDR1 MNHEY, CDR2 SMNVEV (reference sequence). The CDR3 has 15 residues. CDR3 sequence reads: CASSFSSTGGGEQYF. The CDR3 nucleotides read TGTGCCAGCAGTTTCTCCTCGACAGGGGGCGGCGAGCAGTACTTC.

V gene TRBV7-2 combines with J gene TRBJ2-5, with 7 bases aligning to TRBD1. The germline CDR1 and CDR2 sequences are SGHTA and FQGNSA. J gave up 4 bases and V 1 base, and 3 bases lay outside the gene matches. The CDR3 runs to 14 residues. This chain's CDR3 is CASSLVQGRETQYF. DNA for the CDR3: TGTGCCAGCAGCTTAGTACAGGGGAGAGAGACCCAGTACTTC.

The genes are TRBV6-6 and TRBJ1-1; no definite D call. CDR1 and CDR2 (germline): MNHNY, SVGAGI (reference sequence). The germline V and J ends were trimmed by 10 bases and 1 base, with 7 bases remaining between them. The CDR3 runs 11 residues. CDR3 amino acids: CATTANTEAFF. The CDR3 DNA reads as TGTGCCACTACAGCGAACACTGAAGCTTTCTTT.

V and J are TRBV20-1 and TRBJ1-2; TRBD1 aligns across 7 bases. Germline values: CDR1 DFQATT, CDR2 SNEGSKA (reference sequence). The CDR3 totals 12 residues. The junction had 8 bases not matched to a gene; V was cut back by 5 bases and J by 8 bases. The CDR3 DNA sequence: TGCAGTGCTGTTGAGGGGGCGCGGGGCTACACCTTC. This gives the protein CSAVEGARGYTF.

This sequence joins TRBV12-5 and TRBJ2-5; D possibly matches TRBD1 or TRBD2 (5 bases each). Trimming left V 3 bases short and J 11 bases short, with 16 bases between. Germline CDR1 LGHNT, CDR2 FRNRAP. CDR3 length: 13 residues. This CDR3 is CASGLGEPNEQYF. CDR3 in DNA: TGTGCTAGTGGTTTAGGGGAGCCCAATGAGCAGTACTTC.

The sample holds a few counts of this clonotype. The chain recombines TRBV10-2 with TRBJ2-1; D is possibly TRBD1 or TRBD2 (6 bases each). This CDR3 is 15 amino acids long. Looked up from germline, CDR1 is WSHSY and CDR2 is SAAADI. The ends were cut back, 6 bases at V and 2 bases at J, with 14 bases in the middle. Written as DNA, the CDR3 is TGCGCCAGCAGAAATCACGGGGGCGCCTACAATGAGCAGTTCTTC. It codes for CASRNHGGAYNEQFF.

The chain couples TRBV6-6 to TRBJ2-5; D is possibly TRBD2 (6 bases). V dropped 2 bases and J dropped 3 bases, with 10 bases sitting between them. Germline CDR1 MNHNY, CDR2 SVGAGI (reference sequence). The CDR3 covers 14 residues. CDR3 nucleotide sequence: TGTGCCAGCAGTTACGGGACTCGCAAAGAGACCCAGTACTTC. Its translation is CASSYGTRKETQYF.

CDR3 DNA sequence: TGTGCCAGCAGCCAAGATCGTCACAATGAGCAGTACTTC. Amino acid sequence: CASSQDRHNEQYF. The J gene is TRBJ2-7, the V gene TRBV3-1; D ambiguous. Germline loops: CDR1 LGHDT, CDR2 YNNKEL (reference sequence). Trimming left V 0 bases short and J 7 bases short, with 10 bases between. The CDR3 has 13 residues.

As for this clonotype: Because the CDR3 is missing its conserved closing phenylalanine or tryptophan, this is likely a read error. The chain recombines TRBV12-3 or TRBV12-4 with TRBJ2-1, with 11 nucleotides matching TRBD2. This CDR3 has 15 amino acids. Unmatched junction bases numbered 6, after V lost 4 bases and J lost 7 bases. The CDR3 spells CASSSTSGRGNEQFL. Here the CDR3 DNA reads TGTGCCAGCAGTTCCACTAGCGGGAGAGGTAATGAGCAGTTCCTC.

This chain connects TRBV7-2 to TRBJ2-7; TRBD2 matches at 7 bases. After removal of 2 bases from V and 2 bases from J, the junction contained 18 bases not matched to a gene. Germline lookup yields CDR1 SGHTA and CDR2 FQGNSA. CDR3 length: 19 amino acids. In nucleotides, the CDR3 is TGTGCCAGCAGCTTAAGAAGTGTCTCCGCGGGAGAAGAGGCCTACGAGCAGTACTTC. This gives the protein CASSLRSVSAGEEAYEQYF.

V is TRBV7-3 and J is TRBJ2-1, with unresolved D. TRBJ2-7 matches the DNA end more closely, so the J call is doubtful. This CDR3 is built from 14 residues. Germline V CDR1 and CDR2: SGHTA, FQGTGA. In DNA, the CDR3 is TGTGCCAGCAGCTTATCAAGTAGGCACAATGAGCAGTACTTC. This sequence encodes CASSLSSRHNEQYF.

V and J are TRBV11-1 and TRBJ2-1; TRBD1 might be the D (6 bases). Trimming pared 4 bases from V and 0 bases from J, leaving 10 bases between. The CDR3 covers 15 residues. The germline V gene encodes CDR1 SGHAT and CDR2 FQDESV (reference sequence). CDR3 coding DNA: TGTGCCAGCAGCTGGACAGAGACCTCCTACAATGAGCAGTTCTTC. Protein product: CASSWTETSYNEQFF.